This section outlines one TCR beta chain sequence together with its context. Looked up from germline, CDR1 is SGHTA and CDR2 is FQGNSA. V dropped 1 base and J dropped 4 bases, with 13 bases sitting between them. This CDR3 has 16 residues. The entry originates in a study of blood T cell repertoires in COVID-19. Study in general: Acute and convalescent COVID-19 specimens originated in the United States, Italy and Spain. The cDNA or gDNA used as material had been derived from T cells, B-cell-depleted T cells, or PBMCs.

In the source study's methods: Nucleated cell number was recorded as an estimate derived from reference gene primer amplification. Only in-frame clones appear in the TCRdb table, and some are missing; sequencing was by immunoSEQ multiplex PCR. V, J and clone size derive from that table, while D and trimming were established from the DNA sequence. The data contain 200,000 to 250,000 clones, about 88% of them singletons. The gene calls are TRBV7-2 and TRBJ2-2; possible D gene TRBD2, 5 bases. Sequencing was performed on peripheral blood. This clonotype was obtained from a woman aged 40-49 years who had recovered from COVID-19. This CDR3 is CASSLGDSVITGELFF. CDR3 sequence (DNA): TGTGCCAGCAGCTTAGGTGATAGCGTAATCACCGGGGAGCTGTTTTTT.